Listed here are 13 T cell receptor beta chains from one sample, sequenced in a study of graft-versus-host responses after intestinal transplantation. Their antigen targets remain unknown. Clones were sequenced by immunoSEQ multiplex PCR, and TCRdb holds only the in-frame ones, with some missing. The repertoire holds about 86,000 clones, with 75% to 90% as singletons. The input for sequencing was unstimulated CD8+ T cells sorted from spleen or lymph node cells, taken before intestinal transplant. The receptor set was obtained from a human donor who received an intestinal transplant.

The rearrangement joins TRBV10-3 to TRBJ2-2; 13 positions match TRBD2. Germline CDR1 ENHRY, CDR2 SYGVKD. CDR3 length: 17 residues. Trimming removed 3 bases from V and 3 bases from J; junction bases left unmatched: 4. Written as DNA, the CDR3 is TGTGCCATCAGTGACCCGGGACTAGCGGGGCACACCGGGGAGCTGTTTTTT. Amino acids: CAISDPGLAGHTGELFF.

The chain couples TRBV7-3 to TRBJ2-7; weak D call: TRBD1 (5 bases). In germline, CDR1 is SGHTA, CDR2 FQGTGA. CDR3 length: 13 amino acids. Trimming pared 5 bases from V and 1 base from J, leaving 9 bases between. The CDR3 sequence: CASSVDSSYEQYF. DNA of the CDR3: TGTGCCAGCAGCGTAGACAGTTCCTACGAGCAGTACTTC. Full variable domain (outside the CDR3, taken from reference TRBV7-3 and TRBJ2-7): GAGVSQTPSNKVTEKGKYVELRCDPISGHTALYWYRQSLGQGPEFLIYFQGTGAADDSGLPNDRFFAVRPEGSVSTLKIQRTERGDSAVYLCASSVDSSYEQYFGPGTRLTVT.

J is TRBJ2-3 and V is TRBV6-6, with D uncertain. CDR3 length: 16 residues. Germline CDR1 MNHNY, CDR2 SVGAGI (reference sequence). Trimming cost V 0 bases and J 7 bases, with 17 bases left between them. Here the CDR3 DNA reads TGTGCCAGCAGTTACTCGCCTTCTGCTCCAAGAAATACGCAGTATTTT. As protein: CASSYSPSAPRNTQYF.

In this sample, this clone turned up once. The chain combines TRBV2 with TRBJ2-1, with 12 bases lining up with TRBD2. Losses at the gene ends were 8 bases for V and 4 bases for J; bases not matched to a gene: 3. There are 14 residues in the CDR3. CDR1 is SNHLY and CDR2 is FYNNEI in the germline V gene. As DNA, the CDR3 is TGTGCCAGCCGGGGACTAGCGGGTTACAATGAGCAGTTCTTC. Protein: CASRGLAGYNEQFF.

The gene calls are TRBV27 and TRBJ2-2; no definite D call. CDR1 is MNHEY, CDR2 SMNVEV, per germline (reference sequence). Between the trimmed V and J ends, which lost 6 bases and 6 bases, there was a span of 5 bases. The length of the CDR3 is 11 residues. The CDR3 region is CASRLAGELFF. The CDR3 bases are TGTGCCAGCAGACTTGCCGGGGAGCTGTTTTTT.

The chain carries TRBV4-2 and TRBJ2-1; D could derive from TRBD1 or TRBD2 (5 bases each). Per the germline V gene, CDR1 is LGHNA and CDR2 is YNFKEQ. CDR3 size: 18 residues. V was trimmed by 1 base and J by 0 bases, leaving 16 bases between them. CDR3 in DNA: TGTGCCAGCAGCCAAGCCCCGGGACCGACGGACTCCTACAATGAGCAGTTCTTC. Its translation: CASSQAPGPTDSYNEQFF.

CDR3 sequence reads: CASSVQGLSNQPQHF. For the CDR3, the DNA is TGTGCCAGCAGCGTACAGGGGCTGAGCAATCAGCCCCAGCATTTT. The chain couples TRBV9 to TRBJ1-5, with D possibly matching TRBD1 (6 bases). CDR1 is SGDLS and CDR2 is YYNGEE in the germline V gene. The ends were cut back, 1 base at V and 1 base at J, with 9 bases in the middle. The CDR3 consists of 15 residues.

The chain couples TRBV6-4 to TRBJ1-5; D possibly corresponds to TRBD1 (5 bases). V lost 3 bases and J lost 3, with 12 bases in between. Per the germline V gene, CDR1 is MRHNA and CDR2 is SNTAGT. The CDR3 has 15 residues. The CDR3 coding sequence is TGTGCCAGCAGTGAGGGGCCCGTGATCAATCAGCCCCAGCATTTT. Its protein is CASSEGPVINQPQHF.

The chain employs TRBV10-3 and TRBJ1-3; D gene uncertain. V lost 1 base and J 0 bases, leaving 16 bases between the germline ends. CDR1 and CDR2 from the germline V gene are ENHRY and SYGVKD. CDR3 length: 18 amino acids. CDR3 bases: TGTGCCATCAGTGAGTTGGGAAAGAGATTAAGCTCTGGAAACACCATATATTTT. This gives the protein CAISELGKRLSSGNTIYF.

The chain has TRBV28 and TRBJ1-1; weak D call: TRBD1 (6 bases). Germline V gene data show CDR1 as MDHEN and CDR2 as SYDVKM. V lost 5 bases, J lost 1 base, and 8 bases lay in between. The CDR3 sequence is 13 residues long. This CDR3 is CASSTGQNTEAFF. The DNA for the CDR3 is TGTGCCAGCAGTACAGGGCAGAACACTGAAGCTTTCTTT.

The V and J genes are TRBV5-8 and TRBJ1-5; TRBD1 matches 7 bases. Germline assignment: CDR1 SGHTS and CDR2 YDEGEE. The V gene end was trimmed by 0 bases and the J gene end by 7 bases; junction bases not matched to a gene: 4. The CDR3 sequence is 14 residues long. CDR3 loop: CASSLGQGWQPQHF. CDR3 sequence (DNA): TGTGCCAGCAGCTTGGGACAGGGTTGGCAGCCCCAGCATTTT.

This rearrangement joins TRBV5-1 to TRBJ2-5; D is tentatively TRBD1 or TRBD2 (5 bases each). CDR3 length equals 12 residues. The V and J ends lost 2 bases and 6 bases respectively, with 8 bases between them. CDR1 and CDR2 from the germline V gene are SGHRS and YFSETQ. CDR3 coding DNA: TGCGCCAGCAGCTTCGAGGGGCAGACCCAGTACTTC. It specifies CASSFEGQTQYF.

Only a few counts were recorded for this clone. The chain couples TRBV27 to TRBJ2-7; TRBD1 agrees at 9 bases. V was clipped by 5 bases and J by 2 bases; unmatched bases: 4. The CDR3 has 14 residues. Germline loops: CDR1 MNHEY, CDR2 SMNVEV (reference sequence). CDR3 in amino acids: CASSPRDRAYEQYF. CDR3 nucleotide sequence: TGTGCCAGCAGTCCCCGGGACAGGGCCTACGAGCAGTACTTC.